This T cell receptor (beta chain) was identified during a study of T cell responses to AZD1222 COVID-19 vaccine. The junction had 10 bases not matched to a gene; V was cut back by 0 bases and J by 8 bases. CDR3 length equals 16 residues. Germline CDR1 reads SGHRS; CDR2 reads YFSETQ. Assay: immunoSEQ multiplex PCR; the TCRdb copy retains only in-frame clones and omits some. The sample contains fewer than 200,000 clones, approximately 90% of which appear only once. The sequencing used peripheral blood, collected 28 days after the second dose of the MenACWY control vaccine. This TCR was recovered from an adult who received the MenACWY meningococcal vaccine as a control. The chain couples TRBV5-1 to TRBJ1-4; 7 bases match TRBD1. The chain's CDR3 is CASSLGTGRSGEKLFF. The CDR3 DNA reads TGCGCCAGCAGCTTGGGGACAGGCCGGTCAGGGGAAAAACTGTTTTTT. The full variable domain, rest sourced from reference TRBV5-1 and TRBJ1-4, is KAGVTQTPRYLIKTRGQQVTLSCSPISGHRSVSWYQQTPGQGLQFLFEYFSETQRNKGNFPGRFSGRQFSNSRSEMNVSTLELGDSALYLCASSLGTGRSGEKLFFGSGTQLSVL.